The next 6 T cell receptor beta chains were all read from a single sample in a study of cytomegalovirus exposure and HLA in healthy donors. This PCR relied on a set of 60 Vbeta primers and 13 Jbeta primers. The assay was immunoSEQ multiplex PCR, and TCRdb's table has in-frame clones only and misses some. The data hold roughly 120,000 clones, with 55% to 75% observed a single time. Sequencing was performed on PBMCs. Receptors were obtained from a woman aged 40-49 years in good health and CMV-seropositive.

The V call is TRBV10-3, the J call TRBJ2-7; 7 bases align to TRBD2. With 4 bases clipped from V and 0 bases from J, the junction kept 3 bases outside the gene matches. Germline values: CDR1 ENHRY, CDR2 SYGVKD. The CDR3 is 14 residues long. CDR3 loop: CAISAGGSSYEQYF. In DNA, the CDR3 is TGTGCCATCAGTGCCGGCGGGAGCTCCTACGAGCAGTACTTC.

This clone was seen a few times. In nucleotides, the CDR3 is TGCGCCAGCATGGTAACAGGCGCGAACACCGGGGAGCTGTTTTTT. This sequence encodes CASMVTGANTGELFF. The V call is TRBV5-1, the J call TRBJ2-2; D is possibly TRBD1 (5 bases). CDR3 size: 15 residues. With 6 bases removed from V and 0 bases from J, the gap between germline ends came to 12 bases. CDR1 SGHRS and CDR2 YFSETQ come from the germline V gene.

V and J are TRBV29-1 and TRBJ2-5; 7 nucleotides agree with TRBD1. The better agreement between TRBJ2-7 and the DNA end casts doubt on the J call. The CDR3 loop spans 13 amino acids. In germline, CDR1 is SQVTM, CDR2 ANQGSEA. The CDR3 DNA is TGCAGCGTCCAGACAGGGTTGGACTACGAGCAGTACTTC. Residues: CSVQTGLDYEQYF.

V gene TRBV5-1 combines with J gene TRBJ2-1; D unclear. The CDR3 loop spans 15 amino acids. Germline lookup yields CDR1 SGHRS and CDR2 YFSETQ. The germline V and J ends were trimmed by 0 bases and 7 bases, with 14 bases remaining between them. CDR3 nucleotide sequence: TGCGCCAGCAGCTTGGCCCCGGTTCCGGAGAATGAGCAGTTCTTC. It specifies CASSLAPVPENEQFF.

Only a few counts were recorded for this clone. V is TRBV7-9 and J is TRBJ2-1; D may be TRBD1 (5 bases). The CDR3 is made up of 13 amino acids. Germline CDR1 SEHNR, CDR2 FQNEAQ (reference sequence). Trimming pared 10 bases from V and 0 bases from J, leaving 10 bases between. CDR3 protein: CAIRQISYNEQFF. For the CDR3, the DNA is TGTGCCATCAGACAGATCTCCTACAATGAGCAGTTCTTC.

This clone was observed once. The rearrangement links TRBV9 to TRBJ2-1; 14 nucleotides align to TRBD2. This CDR3 has 19 residues. V shed 4 bases, J shed 1 base, and the junction held 10 bases outside the gene matches. Germline lookup yields CDR1 SGDLS and CDR2 YYNGEE. Written as DNA, the CDR3 is TGTGCCAGCAGCCCCAGGACTAGCGGGAGGTCGCAATCCTACAATGAGCAGTTCTTC. Translation gives CASSPRTSGRSQSYNEQFF.